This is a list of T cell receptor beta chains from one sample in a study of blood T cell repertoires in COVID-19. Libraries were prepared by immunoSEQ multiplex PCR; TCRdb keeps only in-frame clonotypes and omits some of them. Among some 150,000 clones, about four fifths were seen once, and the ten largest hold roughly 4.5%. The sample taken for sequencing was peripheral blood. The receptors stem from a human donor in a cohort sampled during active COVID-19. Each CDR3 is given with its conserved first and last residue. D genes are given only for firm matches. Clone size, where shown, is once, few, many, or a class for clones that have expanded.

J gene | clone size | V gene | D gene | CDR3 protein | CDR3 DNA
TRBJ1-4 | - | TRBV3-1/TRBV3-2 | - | CASSLTGGNEKLFF | TGTGCCAGCAGCTTGACGGGTGGTAATGAAAAACTGTTTTTT
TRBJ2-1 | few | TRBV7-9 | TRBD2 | CASSFGSSGGGDGEQFF | TGTGCCAGCAGCTTCGGTAGTAGCGGGGGCGGGGACGGTGAGCAGTTCTTC
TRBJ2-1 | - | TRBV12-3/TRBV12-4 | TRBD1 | CASRWDRVNEQFF | TGTGCCAGCAGATGGGACAGGGTAAATGAGCAGTTCTTC
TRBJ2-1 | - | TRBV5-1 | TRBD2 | CASSLSGSGSYNEQFF | TGCGCCAGCAGCTTAAGCGGGAGCGGGTCCTACAATGAGCAGTTCTTC
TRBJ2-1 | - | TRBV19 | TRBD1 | CASSIVGTGGNEQFF | TGTGCCAGTAGTATAGTAGGGACAGGCGGCAATGAGCAGTTCTTC
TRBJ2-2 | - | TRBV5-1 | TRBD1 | CASSLDAGGFGELFF | TGCGCCAGCAGCTTGGATGCAGGGGGCTTCGGGGAGCTGTTTTTT
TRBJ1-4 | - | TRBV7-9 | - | CASSLGRLGATNEKLFF | TGTGCCAGCAGCTTAGGCCGACTCGGTGCAACTAATGAAAAACTGTTTTTT
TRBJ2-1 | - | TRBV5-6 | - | CASSKERNEQFF | TGTGCCAGCAGTAAAGAGAGAAATGAGCAGTTCTTC
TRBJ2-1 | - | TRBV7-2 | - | CASSPGFGTNEQFF | TGTGCCAGCAGCCCAGGTTTTGGTACCAATGAGCAGTTCTTC
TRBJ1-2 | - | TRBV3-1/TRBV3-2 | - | CASSQGGNYGYTF | TGTGCCAGCAGCCAGGGGGGGAACTATGGCTACACCTTC
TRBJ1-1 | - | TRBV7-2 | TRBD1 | CASSLSRQGGEAFF | TGTGCCAGCAGCTTAAGTAGACAGGGGGGTGAAGCTTTCTTT
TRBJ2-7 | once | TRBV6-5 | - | CASGDGTEGEQYF | TGTGCCAGCGGGGATGGAACGGAGGGCGAGCAGTACTTC
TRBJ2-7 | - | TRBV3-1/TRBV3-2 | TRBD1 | CASAETGSYEQYF | TGTGCCTCAGCCGAGACAGGGTCCTACGAGCAGTACTTC
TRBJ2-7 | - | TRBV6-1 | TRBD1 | CASSEKGDRGPYEQYF | TGTGCCAGCAGTGAAAAAGGGGACAGGGGCCCCTACGAGCAGTACTTC
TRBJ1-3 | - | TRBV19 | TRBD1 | CASSTGQSSGNTIYF | TGTGCCAGTAGCACGGGACAGAGCTCTGGAAACACCATATATTTT
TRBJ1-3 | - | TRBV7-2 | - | CASSWNSGGTGNTIYF | TGTGCCAGCAGCTGGAACTCGGGGGGAACTGGAAACACCATATATTTT
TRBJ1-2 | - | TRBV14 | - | CASSPPGAFYYGYTF | TGTGCCAGCAGCCCCCCAGGGGCCTTTTACTATGGCTACACCTTC
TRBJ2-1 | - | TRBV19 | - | CASSIAFSSYNEQFF | TGTGCCAGTAGTATTGCCTTCAGCTCCTACAATGAGCAGTTCTTC
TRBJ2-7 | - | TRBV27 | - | CASRVSGLPAHEQYF | TGTGCCAGCCGCGTTTCGGGACTCCCAGCCCACGAGCAGTACTTC
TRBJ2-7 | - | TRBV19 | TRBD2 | CASSIAGGTTYEQYF | TGTGCCAGTAGTATAGCGGGGGGGACTACCTACGAGCAGTACTTC
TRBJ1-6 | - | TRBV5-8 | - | CASSGITGTRISPLHF | TGTGCCAGCAGCGGGATAACAGGGACCCGAATTTCACCCCTCCACTTT
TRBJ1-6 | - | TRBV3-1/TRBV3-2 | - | CASSQVVSSYNSPLHF | TGTGCCAGCAGCCAAGTTGTCAGCTCCTATAATTCACCCCTCCACTTT
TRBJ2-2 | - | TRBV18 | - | CASSPAALNTGELFF | TGTGCCAGCTCACCGGCGGCCCTTAACACCGGGGAGCTGTTTTTT